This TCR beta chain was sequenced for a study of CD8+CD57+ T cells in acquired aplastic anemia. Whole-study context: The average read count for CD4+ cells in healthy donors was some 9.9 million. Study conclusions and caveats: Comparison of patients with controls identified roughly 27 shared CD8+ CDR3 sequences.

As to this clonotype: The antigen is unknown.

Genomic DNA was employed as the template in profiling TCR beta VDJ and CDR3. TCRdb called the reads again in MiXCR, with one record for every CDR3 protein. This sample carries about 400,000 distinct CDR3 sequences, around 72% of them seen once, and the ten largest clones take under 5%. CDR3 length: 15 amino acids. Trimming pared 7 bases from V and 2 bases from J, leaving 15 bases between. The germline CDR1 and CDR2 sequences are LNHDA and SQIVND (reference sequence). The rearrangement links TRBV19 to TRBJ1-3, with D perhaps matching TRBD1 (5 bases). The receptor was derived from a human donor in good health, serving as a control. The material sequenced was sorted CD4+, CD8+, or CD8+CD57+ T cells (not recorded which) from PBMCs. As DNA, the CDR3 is TGTGCCAGTAATGGGGATACGGGGGCTGGAAACACCATATATTTT. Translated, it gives CASNGDTGAGNTIYF.